This TCR beta chain was retrieved from a study of tumor-infiltrating lymphocytes in primary liver carcinoma. In the study overall: The five patients, who were men and women, ranged in age from 30 to 69 years.

The length of the CDR3 is 16 residues. Germline V gives CDR1 MNHEY, CDR2 SVGEGT. Notes on the study in general: The difference in top-250-clone fraction between tumors and blood was significant, favoring tumors (p = 0.039). For tumor-adjacent and tumor-blood pairs, overlap was less than that seen for tumor region pairs.

As for this clonotype: Its target is not known. One junction end disagrees with the germline gene, perhaps due to a read error.

Co-extraction of RNA and DNA was performed on about 19-32 mg of unsorted bulk tissue. Chronic HBV infection, untreated so far, was present in the patients. Making TCR beta cDNA involved approximately 510 ng total RNA and a constant-region primer. ARM-PCR was slightly modified, and three nested multiplex PCR rounds with it gave rise to the TCR beta libraries. The opening two PCR rounds, around 9 cycles each, paired TRBV1-TRBV30 forward primers with a C-beta reverse primer. Each CDR3 protein is one row after TCRdb ran MiXCR on the multiplex PCR reads. Of some 50,000 distinct CDR3 sequences in the sample, 71% were seen once.

The chain recombines TRBV6-2 or TRBV6-3 with TRBJ2-2; 7 bases are a match to TRBD2. The sequencing sample was made of liver tumor tissue from sampling region 5. The subset here: tumor region T5, tumor centre. This TCR derives from a man aged 40-49 years with primary liver carcinoma and hepatitis B virus infection. CDR3 nucleotide sequence: TGTGTCAGCACTGAACTTTACGGGCGGGAGATCGGGGAGCTGCTTTTT. This gives the protein CVSTELYGREIGELLF.